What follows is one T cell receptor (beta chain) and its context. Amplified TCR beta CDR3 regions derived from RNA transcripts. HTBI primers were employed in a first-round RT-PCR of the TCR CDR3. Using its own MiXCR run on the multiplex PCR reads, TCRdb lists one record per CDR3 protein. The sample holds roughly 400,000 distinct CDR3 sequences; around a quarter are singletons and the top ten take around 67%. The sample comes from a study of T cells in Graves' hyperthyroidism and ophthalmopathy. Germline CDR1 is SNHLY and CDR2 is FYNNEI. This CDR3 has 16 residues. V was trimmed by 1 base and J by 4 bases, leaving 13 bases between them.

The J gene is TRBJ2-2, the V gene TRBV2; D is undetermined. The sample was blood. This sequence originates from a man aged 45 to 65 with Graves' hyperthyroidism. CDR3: CASSEGVGWGTGELFF. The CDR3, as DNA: TGTGCCAGCAGTGAAGGTGTGGGATGGGGCACCGGGGAGCTGTTTTTT. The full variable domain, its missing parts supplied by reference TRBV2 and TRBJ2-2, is EPEVTQTPSHQVTQMGQEVILRCVPISNHLYFYWYRQILGQKVEFLVSFYNNEISEKSEIFDDQFSVERPDGSNFTLKIRSTKLEDSAMYFCASSEGVGWGTGELFFGEGSRLTVL.